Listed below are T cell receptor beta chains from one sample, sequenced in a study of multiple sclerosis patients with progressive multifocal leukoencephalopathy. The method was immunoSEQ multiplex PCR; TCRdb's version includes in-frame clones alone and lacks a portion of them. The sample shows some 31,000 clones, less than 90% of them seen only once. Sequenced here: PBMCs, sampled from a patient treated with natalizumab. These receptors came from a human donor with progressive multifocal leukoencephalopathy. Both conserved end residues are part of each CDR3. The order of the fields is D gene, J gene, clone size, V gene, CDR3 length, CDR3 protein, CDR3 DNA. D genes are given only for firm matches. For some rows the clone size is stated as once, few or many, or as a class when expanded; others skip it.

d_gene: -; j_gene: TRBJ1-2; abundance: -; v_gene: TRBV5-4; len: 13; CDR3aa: CASSVDSFYGYTF; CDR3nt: TGTGCCAGCAGCGTAGACAGCTTCTATGGCTACACCTTC
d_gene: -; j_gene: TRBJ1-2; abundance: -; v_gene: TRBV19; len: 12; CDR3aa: CASQVDRFGYTF; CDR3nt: TGTGCCAGTCAAGTTGATCGCTTTGGCTACACCTTC
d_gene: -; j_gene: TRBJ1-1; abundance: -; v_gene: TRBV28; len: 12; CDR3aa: CASSLPNTEAFF; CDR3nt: TGTGCCAGCAGTTTACCGAACACTGAAGCTTTCTTT
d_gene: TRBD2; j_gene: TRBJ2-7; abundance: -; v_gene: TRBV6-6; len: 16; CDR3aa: CASSYGTSGQTYEQYF; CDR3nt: TGTGCCAGCAGTTACGGGACTAGCGGACAAACCTACGAGCAGTACTTC
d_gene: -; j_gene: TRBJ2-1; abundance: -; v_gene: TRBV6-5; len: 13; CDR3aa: CASRDRGLGEQFF; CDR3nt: TGTGCCAGCAGGGACCGGGGACTCGGTGAGCAGTTCTTC
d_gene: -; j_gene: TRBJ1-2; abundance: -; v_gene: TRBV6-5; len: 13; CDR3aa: CASRKERNYGYTF; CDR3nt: TGTGCCAGCAGGAAGGAGCGTAACTATGGCTACACCTTC
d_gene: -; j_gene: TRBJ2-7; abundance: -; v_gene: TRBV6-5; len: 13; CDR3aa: CASSDPPFPEQYF; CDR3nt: TGTGCCAGCAGTGACCCTCCTTTTCCCGAGCAGTACTTC
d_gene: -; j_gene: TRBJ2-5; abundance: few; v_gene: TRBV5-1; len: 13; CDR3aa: CASSSLGGETQYF; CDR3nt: TGCGCCAGCAGTTCCCTTGGGGGGGAGACCCAGTACTTC
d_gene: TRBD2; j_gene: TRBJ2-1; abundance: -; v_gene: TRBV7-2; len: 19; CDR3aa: CASSLAVLAGGVGGNEQFF; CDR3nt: TGTGCCAGCAGCTTAGCGGTACTAGCGGGAGGAGTGGGAGGCAATGAGCAGTTCTTC
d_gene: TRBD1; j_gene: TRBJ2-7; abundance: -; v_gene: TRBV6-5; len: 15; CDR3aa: CASSYSGRGLVEQYF; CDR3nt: TGTGCCAGCAGTTACTCGGGCAGGGGGCTCGTCGAGCAGTACTTC
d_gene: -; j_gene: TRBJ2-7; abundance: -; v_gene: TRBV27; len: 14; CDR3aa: CASSLSSFAYEQYF; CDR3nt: TGTGCCAGCAGTTTGTCTAGTTTCGCCTACGAGCAGTACTTC
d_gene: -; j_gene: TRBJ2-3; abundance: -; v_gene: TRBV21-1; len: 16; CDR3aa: CASSPRRTGGRDTQYF; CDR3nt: TGTGCCAGCAGCCCCCGCCGGACAGGGGGCAGAGATACGCAGTATTTT
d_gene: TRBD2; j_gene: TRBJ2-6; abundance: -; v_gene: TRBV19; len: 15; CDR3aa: CASSMGGAGANVLTF; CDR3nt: TGTGCCAGTAGTATGGGGGGGGCTGGGGCCAACGTCCTGACTTTC
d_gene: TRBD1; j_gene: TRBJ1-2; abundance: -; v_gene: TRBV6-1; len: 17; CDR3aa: CASSVTTGKLDNYGYTF; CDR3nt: TGTGCCAGCAGTGTGACGACAGGGAAATTGGATAACTATGGCTACACCTTC
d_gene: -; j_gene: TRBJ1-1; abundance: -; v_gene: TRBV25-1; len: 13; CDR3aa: CASSGTLNTEAFF; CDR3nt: TGTGCCAGCAGTGGGACGCTGAACACTGAAGCTTTCTTT
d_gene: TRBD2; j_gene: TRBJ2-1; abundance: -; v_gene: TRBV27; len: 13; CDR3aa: CASSLGGSDEQFF; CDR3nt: TGTGCCAGCAGTTTAGGCGGGAGCGATGAGCAGTTCTTC
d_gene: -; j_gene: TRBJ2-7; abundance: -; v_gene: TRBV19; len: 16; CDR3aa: CASSIDLSAGTYEQYF; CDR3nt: TGTGCCAGTAGTATAGATCTATCGGCAGGGACCTACGAGCAGTACTTC
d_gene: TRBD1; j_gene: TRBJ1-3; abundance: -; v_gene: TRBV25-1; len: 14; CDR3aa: CASSEPNRGNTIYF; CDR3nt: TGTGCCAGCAGTGAACCGAACAGGGGGAACACCATATATTTT
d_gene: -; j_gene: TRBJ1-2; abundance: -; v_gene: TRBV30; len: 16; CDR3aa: CAWSPGRRHWREGYTF; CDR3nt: TGTGCCTGGAGTCCCGGCAGACGGCATTGGCGGGAAGGCTACACCTTC
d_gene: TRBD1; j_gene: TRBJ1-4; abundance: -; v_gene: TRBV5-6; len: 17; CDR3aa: CASSSAGGGRGDEKLFF; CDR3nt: TGTGCCAGCAGCTCCGCAGGGGGCGGGAGAGGAGATGAAAAACTGTTTTTT
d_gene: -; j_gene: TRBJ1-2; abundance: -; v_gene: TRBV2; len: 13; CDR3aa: CASDEPDHYGYTF; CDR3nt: TGTGCCAGCGACGAGCCGGATCACTATGGCTACACCTTC
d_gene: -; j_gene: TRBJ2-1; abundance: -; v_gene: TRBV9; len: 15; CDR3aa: CASSEGSGSYNEQFF; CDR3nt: TGTGCCAGCAGCGAGGGAAGTGGGTCCTACAATGAGCAGTTCTTC
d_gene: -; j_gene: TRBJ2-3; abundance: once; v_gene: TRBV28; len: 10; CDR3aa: CASSTDTQYF; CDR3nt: TGTGCCAGCTCCACAGATACGCAGTATTTT
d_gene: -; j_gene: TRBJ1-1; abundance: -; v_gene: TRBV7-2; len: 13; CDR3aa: CASSSSVRTEAFF; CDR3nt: TGTGCCAGCAGCTCCTCGGTGCGGACTGAAGCTTTCTTT
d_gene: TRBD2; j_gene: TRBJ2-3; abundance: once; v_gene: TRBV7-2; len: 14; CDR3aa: CASQRAGGADTQYF; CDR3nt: TGTGCCAGCCAAAGGGCGGGAGGGGCAGATACGCAGTATTTT
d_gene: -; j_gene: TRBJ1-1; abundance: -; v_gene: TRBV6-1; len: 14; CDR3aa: CASSEKGGYTEAFF; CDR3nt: TGTGCCAGCAGTGAAAAGGGAGGCTACACTGAAGCTTTCTTT
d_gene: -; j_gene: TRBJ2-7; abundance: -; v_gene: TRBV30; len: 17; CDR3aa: CAWSVWGKGRGAYEQYF; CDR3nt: TGTGCCTGGAGTGTATGGGGGAAGGGACGGGGAGCCTACGAGCAGTACTTC
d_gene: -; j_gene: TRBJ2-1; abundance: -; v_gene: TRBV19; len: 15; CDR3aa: CASSIGQSSYNEQFF; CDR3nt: TGTGCCAGTAGTATAGGCCAGAGCTCCTACAATGAGCAGTTCTTC
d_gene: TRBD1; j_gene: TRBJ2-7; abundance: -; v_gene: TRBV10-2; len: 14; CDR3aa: CASRGVNGQADEYF; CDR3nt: TGCGCCAGCAGGGGAGTAAACGGACAGGCAGATGAGTACTTC
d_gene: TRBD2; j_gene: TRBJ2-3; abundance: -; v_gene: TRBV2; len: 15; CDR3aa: CASSDSSGRASTQYF; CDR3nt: TGTGCCAGCAGTGATAGTAGCGGGAGGGCCAGTACGCAGTATTTT
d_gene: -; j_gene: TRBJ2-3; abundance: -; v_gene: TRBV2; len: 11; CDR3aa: CASSNTDTQYF; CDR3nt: TGTGCCAGCAGTAACACAGATACGCAGTATTTT
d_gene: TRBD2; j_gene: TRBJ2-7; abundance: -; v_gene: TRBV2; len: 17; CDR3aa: CASSELALAGPTYEQYF; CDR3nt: TGTGCCAGCAGTGAATTGGCCCTAGCGGGACCGACCTACGAGCAGTACTTC
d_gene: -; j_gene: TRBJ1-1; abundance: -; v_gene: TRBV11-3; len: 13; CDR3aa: CASSLEEGTEAFF; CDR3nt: TGTGCCAGCAGCTTAGAGGAGGGGACTGAAGCTTTCTTT
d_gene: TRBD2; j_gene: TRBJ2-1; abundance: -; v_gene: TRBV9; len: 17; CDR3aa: CASTRTSGGSSYNEQFF; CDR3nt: TGTGCCAGCACTCGGACTAGCGGGGGGAGCTCCTACAATGAGCAGTTCTTC
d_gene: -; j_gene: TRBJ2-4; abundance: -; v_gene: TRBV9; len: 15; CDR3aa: CASSVGKLAKNIQYF; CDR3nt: TGTGCCAGCAGCGTAGGAAAGTTAGCCAAAAACATTCAGTACTTC
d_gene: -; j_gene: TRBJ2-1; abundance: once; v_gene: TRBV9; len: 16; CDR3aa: CASSVEGTGTHNEQFF; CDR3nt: TGTGCCAGCAGCGTAGAGGGGACGGGTACCCACAATGAGCAGTTCTTC
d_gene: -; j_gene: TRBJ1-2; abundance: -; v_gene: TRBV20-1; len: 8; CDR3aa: CSASSGIF; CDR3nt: TGCAGTGCTAGCTCCGGCATCTTC
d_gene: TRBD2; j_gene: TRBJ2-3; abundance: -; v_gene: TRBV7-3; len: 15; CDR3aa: CASSPRLASTDTQYF; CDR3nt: TGTGCCAGCAGCCCCAGACTAGCTAGCACAGATACGCAGTATTTT
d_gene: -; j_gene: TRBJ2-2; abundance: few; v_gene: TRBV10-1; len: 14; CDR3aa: CASGKDGPTGELFF; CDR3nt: TGCGCCAGCGGGAAGGACGGCCCGACCGGGGAGCTGTTTTTT
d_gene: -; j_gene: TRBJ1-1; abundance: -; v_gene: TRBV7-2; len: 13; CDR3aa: CASSLGMNTEAFF; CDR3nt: TGTGCCAGCAGCTTAGGGATGAACACTGAAGCTTTCTTT
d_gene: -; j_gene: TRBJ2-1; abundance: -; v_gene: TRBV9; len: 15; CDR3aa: CASSAGGVAYNEQFF; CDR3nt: TGTGCCAGCAGCGCTGGTGGCGTAGCCTACAATGAGCAGTTCTTC
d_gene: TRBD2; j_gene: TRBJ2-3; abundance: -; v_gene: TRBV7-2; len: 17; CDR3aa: CASSLAGGSPSTDTQYF; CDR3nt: TGTGCCAGCAGCTTAGCGGGCGGGAGCCCTAGCACAGATACGCAGTATTTT